The clone carrying this T cell receptor (beta chain) was observed a handful of times. Its antigen remains unknown. Combining a sample-barcoded 5' primer with a J-beta primer mix, a second PCR ran for roughly 6 to 12 cycles. In TCRdb, the 5' RACE reads were re-called with MiXCR into one record per CDR3 protein. The table lists 600,000 or so distinct CDR3 sequences, about 30% of them singletons, with about 15% in the top ten. They isolated at least 7 million PBMCs from each sample. The record originates from a study of blood T cells in healthy people across ages. Points from the study as a whole: Aged donors had fewer naive CD4+ cells and lower diversity than long-lived donors. Changes seen in expanded clonotypes were possibly confounded by donor CMV status left unknown. When one million T cells were used, diversity estimates were thought to be underestimates.

This CDR3 has 14 residues. Germline V gives CDR1 SEHNR, CDR2 FQNEAQ (reference sequence). Trimming removed 4 bases from V and 10 bases from J; junction bases left unmatched: 11. The sequenced material came from blood. The V call is TRBV7-9, the J call TRBJ1-1, with 8 bases that match TRBD1. The receptor was derived from an elderly woman in good health. The CDR3 nucleotides are TGTGCCAGCAGCTCGACCGACAGGGGCCAGGGAGCTTTCTTT. Protein: CASSSTDRGQGAFF.